Following are 20 T cell receptor beta chains from one sample sequenced in a study of cytomegalovirus exposure and HLA in healthy donors. Primers included in the PCR were 60 Vbeta and 13 Jbeta primers. Assay: immunoSEQ multiplex PCR; the TCRdb copy retains only in-frame clones and omits some. The table records some 99,000 clones, roughly 70% of them present only once. Sequenced input: PBMCs. The receptors here all came from a male donor in good health and CMV-seronegative.

This clone appeared a few times. This rearrangement joins TRBV6-1 to TRBJ2-7; 10 bases agree with TRBD1. Unmatched junction bases numbered 1, after V lost 6 bases and J lost 2 bases. The germline V gene has CDR1 MNHNS and CDR2 SASEGT. CDR3 length: 13 residues. CDR3 in DNA: TGTGCCAGCAGCGACAGGGGGCCCTACGAGCAGTACTTC. This encodes CASSDRGPYEQYF.

In its sample, this clone was seen a few times. The V call is TRBV19, the J call TRBJ2-1; 9 nucleotides align to TRBD2. Germline V CDR1 and CDR2: LNHDA, SQIVND (reference sequence). The CDR3 runs to 17 residues. Trimming took 3 bases from V and 4 from J; bases not matched to a gene: 10. The CDR3 reads CASSIQGLAGRYNEQFF. In nucleotides, the CDR3 is TGTGCCAGTAGTATTCAGGGGCTAGCGGGAAGGTACAATGAGCAGTTCTTC.

J is TRBJ2-7 and V is TRBV5-1; TRBD2 agrees at 9 bases. Looked up from germline, CDR1 is SGHRS and CDR2 is YFSETQ. The CDR3 totals 15 residues. Germline trimming cut 4 bases from V and 5 bases from J; bases unmatched to any gene: 10. The CDR3 region has the DNA TGCGCCAGCAGCAAGGTAGCGGGAGTTGTAGACGAGCAGTACTTC. This translates into CASSKVAGVVDEQYF. The full variable domain, in which reference TRBV5-1 and TRBJ2-7 provide the parts outside the CDR3, is KAGVTQTPRYLIKTRGQQVTLSCSPISGHRSVSWYQQTPGQGLQFLFEYFSETQRNKGNFPGRFSGRQFSNSRSEMNVSTLELGDSALYLCASSKVAGVVDEQYFGPGTRLTVT.

This sequence joins TRBV27 and TRBJ2-7; D call uncertain. The V gene's germline CDR1 is MNHEY and CDR2 SMNVEV (reference sequence). The V gene lost 0 bases and the J gene lost 4 bases, with 13 bases spanning the gap. The CDR3 runs 15 residues. The DNA for the CDR3 is TGTGCCAGCAGTTTATCGTGGCGACACCCATACGAGCAGTACTTC. Protein product: CASSLSWRHPYEQYF.

This chain connects TRBV27 to TRBJ1-1; TRBD1 matches 9 bases. V shed 4 bases and J 4 bases; nucleotides not matched to a gene: 7. The germline V gene has CDR1 MNHEY and CDR2 SMNVEV (reference sequence). The CDR3 covers 15 residues. CDR3 bases: TGTGCCAGCAGTTCCCACAGGGGGCTGGGCACTGAAGCTTTCTTT. Protein sequence: CASSSHRGLGTEAFF.

V is TRBV6-1 and J is TRBJ2-5; weak D call: TRBD1 (6 bases). CDR1 and CDR2 from the germline V gene are MNHNS and SASEGT. The CDR3 consists of 13 residues. Trimming took off 3 bases at V and 4 bases at J, with 9 bases between the two ends. The CDR3: CASSDRGRETQYF. For the CDR3, the DNA is TGTGCCAGCAGTGACAGGGGAAGAGAGACCCAGTACTTC.

This clone was counted between two and nine times. The chain recombines TRBV6-6 with TRBJ2-7; 9 nucleotides match TRBD2. Germline V lookup: CDR1 MNHNY, CDR2 SVGAGI (reference sequence). The CDR3 totals 16 residues. V lost 4 bases to trimming and J lost 5 bases; unmatched junction nucleotides: 12. The CDR3 reads CASSSSGGSGSHEQYF. The DNA for the CDR3 is TGTGCCAGCAGTTCCTCGGGGGGTAGCGGGAGCCACGAGCAGTACTTC.

This clone came up a few times. The chain combines TRBV2 with TRBJ2-4; 8 bases align to TRBD1. The V and J ends lost 1 base and 1 base, in that order; junction bases with no gene match: 6. This CDR3 contains 17 residues. Germline CDR1 is SNHLY and CDR2 is FYNNEI. The CDR3 sequence: CASSEGVRGLAKNIQYF. CDR3 sequence (DNA): TGTGCCAGCAGTGAAGGTGTCAGGGGGCTGGCCAAAAACATTCAGTACTTC. Full variable domain (missing parts from reference TRBV2 and TRBJ2-4): EPEVTQTPSHQVTQMGQEVILRCVPISNHLYFYWYRQILGQKVEFLVSFYNNEISEKSEIFDDQFSVERPDGSNFTLKIRSTKLEDSAMYFCASSEGVRGLAKNIQYFGAGTRLSVL.

This chain connects TRBV5-4 to TRBJ2-4; tentative D call: TRBD2 (7 bases). The CDR3 is 16 amino acids. Germline V CDR1 and CDR2: SGHNT, YYREEE (reference sequence). Trimming took off 4 bases at V and 3 bases at J, with 17 bases between the two ends. This CDR3 reads CASSPGGARNKNIQYF. The CDR3 DNA sequence: TGTGCCAGCAGCCCTGGGGGGGCACGAAACAAAAACATTCAGTACTTC. Combining the CDR3 with reference TRBV5-4 and TRBJ2-4 gives the whole variable domain ETGVTQSPTHLIKTRGQQVTLRCSSQSGHNTVSWYQQALGQGPQFIFQYYREEENGRGNFPPRFSGLQFPNYSSELNVNALELDDSALYLCASSPGGARNKNIQYFGAGTRLSVL.

The chain is built from TRBV6-1 and TRBJ2-1; the D gene is possibly TRBD1 (5 bases). The V end lost 0 bases, the J end lost 16 bases, and 13 bases lay between the germline ends. The CDR3 spans 12 residues. Germline values: CDR1 MNHNS, CDR2 SASEGT. The CDR3 loop is CASSEAGRVFFF. CDR3 bases: TGTGCCAGCAGTGAAGCGGGGCGAGTTTTCTTCTTC.

This clone was counted a few times. V usage is TRBV30 and J usage is TRBJ2-1; 12 nucleotides align to TRBD2. Germline CDR1 is GTSNPN and CDR2 is SVGIG (reference sequence). The CDR3 consists of 14 residues. Trimming took 4 bases from V and 5 from J; bases not matched to a gene: 3. As DNA, the CDR3 is TGTGCCTGGACTAGGACTAGCGGGAACAATGAGCAGTTCTTC. This gives the protein CAWTRTSGNNEQFF.

The chain links TRBV28 to TRBJ2-6; perhaps TRBD1 as D (5 bases). The CDR3 runs to 15 residues. Germline V gene data show CDR1 as MDHEN and CDR2 as SYDVKM. The V and J ends lost 5 bases and 1 base respectively, with 9 bases between them. This chain's CDR3 is CASSRAGSGANVLTF. CDR3 nucleotides: TGTGCCAGCAGTCGAGCAGGGTCTGGGGCCAACGTCCTGACTTTC. Full variable domain (rest looked up from reference TRBV28 and TRBJ2-6): DVKVTQSSRYLVKRTGEKVFLECVQDMDHENMFWYRQDPGLGLRLIYFSYDVKMKEKGDIPEGYSVSREKKERFSLILESASTNQTSMYLCASSRAGSGANVLTFGAGSRLTVL.

The chain uses TRBV4-1 and TRBJ1-2, with a tentative D call TRBD1 (6 bases). Germline V gives CDR1 MGHRA, CDR2 YSYEKL. V lost 0 bases and J 8 bases, leaving 22 bases between the germline ends. The length of the CDR3 is 17 residues. The CDR3 region has the DNA TGCGCCAGCAGCCAAGACTTGGGGGGGCGGACGTTGGGAGGCTACACCTTC. Amino acid sequence: CASSQDLGGRTLGGYTF.

The chain employs TRBV11-2 and TRBJ1-2; D is ambiguous. The V end was cut by 5 bases, the J end by 8 bases, with 18 bases between. The CDR3 totals 14 residues. Germline V gene sequence: CDR1 SGHAT, CDR2 FQNNGV. The CDR3 bases are TGTGCCAGCAGCCCGGCCGGGTCCGATAGCGGCTACACCTTC. Amino acid sequence: CASSPAGSDSGYTF.

Written as DNA, the CDR3 is TGTGCCAGCAGCGTAGCTTCAGAACCTTACCCTTATGGCTACACCTTC. Its protein product is CASSVASEPYPYGYTF. The V gene is TRBV9, the J gene TRBJ1-2; D gene uncertain. The length of the CDR3 is 16 residues. Trimming removed 0 bases at V and 5 bases at J, with 17 bases between. Germline CDR1 and CDR2: SGDLS and YYNGEE.

The chain combines TRBV4-1 with TRBJ1-1, with 7 bases aligning to TRBD1. The CDR3 has 15 residues. The V gene's germline CDR1 is MGHRA and CDR2 YSYEKL. V shed 3 bases, J shed 8 bases, and the junction held 12 bases outside the gene matches. In DNA, the CDR3 is TGCGCCAGCAGCCATGCTAAGGGGGCGTATCTAGAAGCTTTCTTT. Translation: CASSHAKGAYLEAFF.

The V and J genes are TRBV7-2 and TRBJ2-7; a weak D match, TRBD2 (5 bases). V dropped 1 base and J dropped 7 bases, with 8 bases sitting between them. The CDR3 loop spans 12 amino acids. Germline lookup yields CDR1 SGHTA and CDR2 FQGNSA. The CDR3 spells CASSLGTGEQYF. CDR3 DNA: TGTGCCAGCAGCTTAGGTACGGGAGAGCAGTACTTC.

V and J are TRBV7-3 and TRBJ2-2, with D uncertain. Germline-derived CDR1 and CDR2 are SGHTA and FQGTGA. CDR3 length equals 13 residues. Trimming removed 5 bases at V and 3 bases at J, with 7 bases between. The CDR3 bases are TGTGCCAGCAGCCCCGTAGACACCGGGGAGCTGTTTTTT. Translation gives CASSPVDTGELFF.

This chain uses TRBV7-9 with TRBJ2-3; 13 nucleotides line up with TRBD2. The ends lost 0 bases at V and 3 bases at J; junction bases unmatched: 6. The CDR3 contains 18 residues. Per germline, CDR1 SEHNR and CDR2 FQNEAQ (reference sequence). The DNA for the CDR3 is TGTGCCAGCAGCTTAGCGGGACTAGCGGGACTCATGACAGATACGCAGTATTTT. Protein sequence: CASSLAGLAGLMTDTQYF.

The genes are TRBV5-4 and TRBJ2-7, with TRBD1 identical over 11 bases. The germline V gene encodes CDR1 SGHNT and CDR2 YYREEE (reference sequence). CDR3 length: 15 residues. V lost 0 bases to trimming and J lost 6 bases; unmatched junction nucleotides: 5. For the CDR3, the DNA is TGTGCCAGCAGCTTGGTTGGACAGGGGGCGGGCGAGCAGTACTTC. This encodes CASSLVGQGAGEQYF.